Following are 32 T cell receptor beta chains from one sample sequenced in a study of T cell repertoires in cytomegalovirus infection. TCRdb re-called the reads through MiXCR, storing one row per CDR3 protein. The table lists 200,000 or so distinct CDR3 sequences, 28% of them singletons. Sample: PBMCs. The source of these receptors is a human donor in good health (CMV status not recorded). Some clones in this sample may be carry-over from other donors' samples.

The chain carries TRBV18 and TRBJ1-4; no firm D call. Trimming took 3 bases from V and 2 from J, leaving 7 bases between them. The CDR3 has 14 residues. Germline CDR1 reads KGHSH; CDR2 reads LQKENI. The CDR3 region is CASSPRNTNEKLFF. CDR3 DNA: TGTGCCAGCTCACCTAGGAATACTAATGAAAAACTGTTTTTT.

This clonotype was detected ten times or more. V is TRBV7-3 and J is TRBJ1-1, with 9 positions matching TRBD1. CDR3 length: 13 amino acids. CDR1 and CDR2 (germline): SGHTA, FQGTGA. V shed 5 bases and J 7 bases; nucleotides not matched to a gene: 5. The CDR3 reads CASSRGQGREAFF. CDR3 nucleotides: TGTGCCAGCAGCCGGGGACAGGGCCGTGAAGCTTTCTTT.

CDR3 amino acids: CASSFGRSSYEQYF. The CDR3 coding sequence is TGTGCCAGCAGTTTCGGACGGTCCTCCTACGAGCAGTACTTC. The chain carries TRBV6-5 and TRBJ2-7; D unclear. Germline V CDR1 and CDR2: MNHEY, SVGAGI. This CDR3 has 14 amino acids. Trimming cost V 4 bases and J 0 bases, with 10 bases left between them.

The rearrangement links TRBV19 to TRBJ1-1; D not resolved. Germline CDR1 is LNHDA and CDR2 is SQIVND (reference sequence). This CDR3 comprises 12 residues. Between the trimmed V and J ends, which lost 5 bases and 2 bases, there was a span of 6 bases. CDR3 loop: CASSPTNTEAFF. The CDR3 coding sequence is TGTGCCAGTAGTCCTACCAACACTGAAGCTTTCTTT.

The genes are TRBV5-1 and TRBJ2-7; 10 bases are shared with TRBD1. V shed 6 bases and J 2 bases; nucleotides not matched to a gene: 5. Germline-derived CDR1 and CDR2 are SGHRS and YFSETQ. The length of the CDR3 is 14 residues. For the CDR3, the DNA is TGCGCCAGCACCGACGGACAGGGGGCCTACGAGCAGTACTTC. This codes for CASTDGQGAYEQYF.

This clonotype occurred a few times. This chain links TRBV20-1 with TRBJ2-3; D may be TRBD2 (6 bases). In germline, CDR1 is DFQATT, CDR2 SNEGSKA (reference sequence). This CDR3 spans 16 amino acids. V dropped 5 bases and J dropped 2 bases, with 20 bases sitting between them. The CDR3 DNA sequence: TGCAGTGCTCTCAGGGCGGGGTTACTATACACAGATACGCAGTATTTT. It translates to CSALRAGLLYTDTQYF.

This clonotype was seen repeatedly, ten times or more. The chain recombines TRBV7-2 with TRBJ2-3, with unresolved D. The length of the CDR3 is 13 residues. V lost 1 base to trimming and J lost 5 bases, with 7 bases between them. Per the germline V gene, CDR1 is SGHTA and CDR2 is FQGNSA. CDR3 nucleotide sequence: TGTGCCAGCAGCTTAGATCATGGAGATACGCAGTATTTT. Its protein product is CASSLDHGDTQYF.

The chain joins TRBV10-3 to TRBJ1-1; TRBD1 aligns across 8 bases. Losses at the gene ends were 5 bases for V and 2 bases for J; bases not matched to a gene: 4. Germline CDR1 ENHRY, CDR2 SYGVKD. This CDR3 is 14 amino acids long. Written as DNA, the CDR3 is TGTGCCATCAGTAATGACAGGGGAAACACTGAAGCTTTCTTT. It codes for CAISNDRGNTEAFF.

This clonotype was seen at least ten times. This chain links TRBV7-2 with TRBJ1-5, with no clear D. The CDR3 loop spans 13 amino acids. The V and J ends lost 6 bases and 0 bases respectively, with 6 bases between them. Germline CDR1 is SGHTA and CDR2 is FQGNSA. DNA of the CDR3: TGTGCCAGCAGTGATTATAGCAATCAGCCCCAGCATTTT. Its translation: CASSDYSNQPQHF.

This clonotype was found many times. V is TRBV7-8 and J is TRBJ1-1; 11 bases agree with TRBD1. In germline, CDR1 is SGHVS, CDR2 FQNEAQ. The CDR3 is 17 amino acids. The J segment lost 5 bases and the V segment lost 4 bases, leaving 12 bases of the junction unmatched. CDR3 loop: CASSSGTGGVVGTEAFF. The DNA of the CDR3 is TGTGCCAGCAGCTCGGGGACAGGGGGGGTGGTGGGGACTGAAGCTTTCTTT.

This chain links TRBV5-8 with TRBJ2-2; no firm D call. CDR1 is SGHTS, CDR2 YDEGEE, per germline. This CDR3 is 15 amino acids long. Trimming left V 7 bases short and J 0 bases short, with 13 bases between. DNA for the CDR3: TGTGCCAGCCGCCCCATGGACGCGAACACCGGGGAGCTGTTTTTT. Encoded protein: CASRPMDANTGELFF.

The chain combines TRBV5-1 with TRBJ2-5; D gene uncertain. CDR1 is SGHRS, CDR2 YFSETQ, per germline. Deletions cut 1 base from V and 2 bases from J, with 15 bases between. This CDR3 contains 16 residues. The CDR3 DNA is TGCGCCAGCAGCTTGAGCGTCACACGAGTGCAAGAGACCCAGTACTTC. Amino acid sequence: CASSLSVTRVQETQYF.

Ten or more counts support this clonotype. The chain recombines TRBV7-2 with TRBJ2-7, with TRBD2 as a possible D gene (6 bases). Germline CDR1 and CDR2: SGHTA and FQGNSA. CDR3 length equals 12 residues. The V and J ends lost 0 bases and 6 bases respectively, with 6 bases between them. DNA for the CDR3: TGTGCCAGCAGCTTAGCGGGGGGCGAGCAGTACTTC. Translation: CASSLAGGEQYF.

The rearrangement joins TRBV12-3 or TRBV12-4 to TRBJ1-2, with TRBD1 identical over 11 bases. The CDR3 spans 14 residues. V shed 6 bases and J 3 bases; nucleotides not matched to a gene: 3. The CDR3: CASSRDRGDYGYTF. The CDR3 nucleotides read TGTGCCAGCAGCCGGGACAGGGGGGACTATGGCTACACCTTC.

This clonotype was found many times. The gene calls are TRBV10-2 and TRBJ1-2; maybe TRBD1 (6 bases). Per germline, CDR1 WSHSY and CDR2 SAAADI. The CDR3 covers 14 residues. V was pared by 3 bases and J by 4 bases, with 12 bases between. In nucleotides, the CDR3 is TGCGCCAGCAGTGATGGGGGCGCGGGCTATGGCTACACCTTC. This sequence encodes CASSDGGAGYGYTF.

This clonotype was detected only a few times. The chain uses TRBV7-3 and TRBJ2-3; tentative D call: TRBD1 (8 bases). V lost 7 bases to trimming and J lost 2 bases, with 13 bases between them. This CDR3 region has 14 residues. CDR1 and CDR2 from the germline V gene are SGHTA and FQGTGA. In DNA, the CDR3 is TGTGCCAGCAACAGGGGGGGGCCCACAGATACGCAGTATTTT. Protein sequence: CASNRGGPTDTQYF.

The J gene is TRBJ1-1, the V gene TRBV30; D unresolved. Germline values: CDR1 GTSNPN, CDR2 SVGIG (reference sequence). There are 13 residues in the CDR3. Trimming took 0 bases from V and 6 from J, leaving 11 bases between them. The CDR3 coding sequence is TGTGCCTGGAGTGTAACCGTGACGGCTGAAGCTTTCTTT. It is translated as CAWSVTVTAEAFF.

The CDR3 bases are TGTGCCAGCAGTAGGGGACAGCTGATCTACGAGCAGTACTTC. The encoded protein is CASSRGQLIYEQYF. The chain couples TRBV6-6 to TRBJ2-7; 7 positions agree with TRBD1. Germline V gives CDR1 MNHNY, CDR2 SVGAGI (reference sequence). V lost 5 bases, J lost 3 bases, and 7 bases stayed unmatched. CDR3 size: 14 residues.

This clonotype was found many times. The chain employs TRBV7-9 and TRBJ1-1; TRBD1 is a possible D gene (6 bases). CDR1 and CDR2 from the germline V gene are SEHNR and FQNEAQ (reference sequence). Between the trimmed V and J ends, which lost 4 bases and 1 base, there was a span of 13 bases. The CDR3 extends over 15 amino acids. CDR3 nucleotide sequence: TGTGCCAGCAGCTCTTCCGGGACATCGAACACTGAAGCTTTCTTT. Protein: CASSSSGTSNTEAFF.

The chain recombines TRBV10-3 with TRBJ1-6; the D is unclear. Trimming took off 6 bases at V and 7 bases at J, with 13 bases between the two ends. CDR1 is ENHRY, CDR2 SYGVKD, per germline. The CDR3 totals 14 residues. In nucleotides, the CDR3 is TGTGCCATCAGAGTGGGAGGGAACAATTCACCCCTCCACTTT. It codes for CAIRVGGNNSPLHF.

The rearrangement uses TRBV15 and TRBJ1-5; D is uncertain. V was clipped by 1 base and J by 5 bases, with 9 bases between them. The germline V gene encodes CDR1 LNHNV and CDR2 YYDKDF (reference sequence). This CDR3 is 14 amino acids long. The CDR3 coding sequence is TGTGCCACCAGCAGAGGACTCGAGGATCAGCCCCAGCATTTT. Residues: CATSRGLEDQPQHF.

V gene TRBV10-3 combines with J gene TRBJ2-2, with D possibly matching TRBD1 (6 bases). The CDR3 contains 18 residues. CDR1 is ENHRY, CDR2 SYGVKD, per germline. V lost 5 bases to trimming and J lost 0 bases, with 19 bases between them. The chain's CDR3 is CAISLAAFRTANTGELFF. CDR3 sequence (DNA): TGTGCCATCAGTTTAGCCGCTTTCCGGACAGCGAACACCGGGGAGCTGTTTTTT.

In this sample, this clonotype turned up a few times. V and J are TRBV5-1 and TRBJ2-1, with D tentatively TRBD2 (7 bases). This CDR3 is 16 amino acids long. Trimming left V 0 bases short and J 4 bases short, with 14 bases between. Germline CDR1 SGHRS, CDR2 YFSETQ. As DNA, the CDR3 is TGCGCCAGCAGCTTGGCCGGACAGCGGGGTTACAATGAGCAGTTCTTC. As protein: CASSLAGQRGYNEQFF.

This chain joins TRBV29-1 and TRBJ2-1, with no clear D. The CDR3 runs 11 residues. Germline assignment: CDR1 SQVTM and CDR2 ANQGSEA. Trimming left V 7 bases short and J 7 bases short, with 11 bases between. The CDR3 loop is CSAQVANEQFF. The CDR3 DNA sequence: TGCAGCGCCCAGGTGGCAAATGAGCAGTTCTTC.

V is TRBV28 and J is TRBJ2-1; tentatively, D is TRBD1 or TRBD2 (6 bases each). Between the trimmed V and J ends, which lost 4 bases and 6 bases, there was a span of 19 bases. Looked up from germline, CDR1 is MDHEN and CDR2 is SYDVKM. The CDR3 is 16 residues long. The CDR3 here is CASSSVGAGPSNEQFF. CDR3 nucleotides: TGTGCCAGCAGTTCCGTGGGGGCGGGGCCATCCAATGAGCAGTTCTTC.

CDR3 loop: CSGTSGGAISGNIQYF. Here the CDR3 DNA reads TGCAGTGGAACTAGCGGGGGGGCCATCTCGGGTAACATTCAGTACTTC. The J gene is TRBJ2-4, the V gene TRBV20-1; 13 positions agree with TRBD2. With 7 bases clipped from V and 7 bases from J, the junction kept 13 bases outside the gene matches. The CDR3 consists of 16 residues. Per germline, CDR1 DFQATT and CDR2 SNEGSKA (reference sequence).

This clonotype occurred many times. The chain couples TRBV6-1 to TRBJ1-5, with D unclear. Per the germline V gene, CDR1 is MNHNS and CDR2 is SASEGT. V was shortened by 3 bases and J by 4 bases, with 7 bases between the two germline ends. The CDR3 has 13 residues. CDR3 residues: CASSDRYNQPQHF. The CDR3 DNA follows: TGTGCCAGCAGTGACAGGTATAATCAGCCCCAGCATTTT.

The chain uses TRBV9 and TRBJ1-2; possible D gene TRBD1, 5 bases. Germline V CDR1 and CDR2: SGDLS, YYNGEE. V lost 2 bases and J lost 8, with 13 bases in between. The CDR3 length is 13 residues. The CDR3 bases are TGTGCCAGCAGCGTGGTCCAGGGAAACGGCTACACCTTC. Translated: CASSVVQGNGYTF. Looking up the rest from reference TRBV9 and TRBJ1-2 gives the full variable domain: DSGVTQTPKHLITATGQRVTLRCSPRSGDLSVYWYQQSLDQGLQFLIQYYNGEERAKGNILERFSAQQFPDLHSELNLSSLELGDSALYFCASSVVQGNGYTFGSGTRLTVV.

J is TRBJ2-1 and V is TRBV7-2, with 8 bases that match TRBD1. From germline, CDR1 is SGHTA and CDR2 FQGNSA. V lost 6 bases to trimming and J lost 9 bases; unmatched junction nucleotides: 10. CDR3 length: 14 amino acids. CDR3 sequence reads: CASSWTGSYAEQFF. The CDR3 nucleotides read TGTGCCAGCAGTTGGACAGGGTCTTACGCTGAGCAGTTCTTC.

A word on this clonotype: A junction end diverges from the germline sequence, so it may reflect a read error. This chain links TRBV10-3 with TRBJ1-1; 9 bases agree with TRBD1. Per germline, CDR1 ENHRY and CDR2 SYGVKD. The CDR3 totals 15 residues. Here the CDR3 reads CAVSSMGQGNTEAFF. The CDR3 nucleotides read TGTGCCGTCAGCTCAATGGGACAGGGTAACACTGAAGCTTTCTTT.

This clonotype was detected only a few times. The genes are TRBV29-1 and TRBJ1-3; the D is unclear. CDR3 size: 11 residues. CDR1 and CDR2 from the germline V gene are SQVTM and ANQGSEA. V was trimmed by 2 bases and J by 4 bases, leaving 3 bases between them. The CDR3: CSVEKGNTIYF. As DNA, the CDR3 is TGCAGCGTTGAAAAAGGAAACACCATATATTTT.

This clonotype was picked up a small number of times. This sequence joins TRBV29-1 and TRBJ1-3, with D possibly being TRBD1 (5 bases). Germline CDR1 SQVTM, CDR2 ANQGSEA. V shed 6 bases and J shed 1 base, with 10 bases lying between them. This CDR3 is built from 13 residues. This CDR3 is CSVTGGSGNTIYF. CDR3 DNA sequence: TGCAGCGTGACGGGGGGATCTGGAAACACCATATATTTT.